This T cell receptor (beta chain) was sequenced for a study of radiotherapy plus CTLA-4 blockade in lung cancer. Study-wide findings and caveats: After radiotherapy and ipilimumab, tumor-derived clones expanded in peripheral blood. In blood, early T cell clone dynamics reportedly predicted response best, together with interferon-beta.

The CDR3 sequence is 17 residues long. Germline values: CDR1 SNHLY, CDR2 FYNNEI. Trimming removed 1 base from V and 6 bases from J; junction bases left unmatched: 12. About this clone: Its antigen is not identified.

Focal radiation with ipilimumab CTLA-4 blockade was given to patients with chemo-refractory metastatic non-small-cell lung cancer. Only in-frame clones appear in the TCRdb table, and some are missing; sequencing was by immunoSEQ multiplex PCR. Of around 90,000 clones in the sample, under 85% were seen once. The material sequenced was peripheral blood, taken from a patient treated with radiotherapy plus ipilimumab. V usage is TRBV2 and J usage is TRBJ1-5; 7 bases line up with TRBD1. The sequence was obtained from a human donor with non-small cell lung cancer that progressed on radiotherapy plus ipilimumab. The CDR3 nucleotides read TGTGCCAGCAGTGAAGGGCAGGGGGTCCGGGAGGCTCAGCCCCAGCATTTT. It codes for CASSEGQGVREAQPQHF.